These 32 T cell receptor beta chains share one sample of origin, sequenced in a study of T cells in Graves' hyperthyroidism and ophthalmopathy. TCR beta CDR3 regions were amplified from RNA transcripts. The primer set for the first-round RT-PCR of the TCR CDR3 was HTBI. Via MiXCR, TCRdb re-called the multiplex PCR reads, giving one row per CDR3 protein. The sample consists of roughly 700,000 distinct CDR3 sequences, 15% to 20% of them appearing once. Sequenced material: blood. The receptors stem from a man aged 45-65 years with Graves' hyperthyroidism.

The chain carries TRBV12-3 or TRBV12-4 and TRBJ2-2, with D perhaps assigned TRBD1 or TRBD2 (6 bases each). The CDR3 contains 17 residues. The V end lost 1 base, the J end lost 4 bases, and 16 bases lay between the germline ends. The chain's CDR3 is CASSLGLSRGPTGELFF. The CDR3 bases are TGTGCCAGCAGTTTAGGACTGAGCCGGGGGCCCACCGGGGAGCTGTTTTTT.

This clonotype appeared a few times. This sequence joins TRBV28 and TRBJ1-2; D may be TRBD1 (5 bases). Germline loops: CDR1 MDHEN, CDR2 SYDVKM. This CDR3 has 15 residues. V was pared by 7 bases and J by 3 bases, with 18 bases between. CDR3 loop: CASTDTSKTDYGYTF. CDR3 bases: TGTGCCAGCACGGACACTTCCAAGACCGACTATGGCTACACCTTC.

This clonotype turned up a few times. This chain joins TRBV3-1 and TRBJ2-6; D not resolved. The CDR3 loop spans 15 amino acids. Trimming cost V 5 bases and J 5 bases, with 13 bases left between them. Germline V CDR1 and CDR2: LGHDT, YNNKEL (reference sequence). CDR3 sequence (DNA): TGTGCCAGCAGCGTGGACGGCTCGAGGGCCAACGTCCTGACTTTC. Translating it yields CASSVDGSRANVLTF.

On this clonotype itself: A read error may produce the germline difference seen at one junction end. The genes are TRBV11-2 and TRBJ2-7; tentatively, D is TRBD2 (5 bases). The CDR3 spans 15 residues. Per the germline V gene, CDR1 is SGHAT and CDR2 is FQNNGV. The CDR3 coding sequence is TGTGCCAGCAGCTTGCGACCGGACTCAGGATACGATCAGTACTTC. It encodes CASSLRPDSGYDQYF. The full variable domain, rest sourced from reference TRBV11-2 and TRBJ2-7, is EAGVAQSPRYKIIEKRQSVAFWCNPISGHATLYWYQQILGQGPKLLIQFQNNGVVDDSQLPKDRFSAERLKGVDSTLKIQPAKLEDSAVYLCASSLRPDSGYDQYFGPGTRLTVT.

In its sample, this clonotype was seen a few times. The gene calls are TRBV30 and TRBJ1-5, with D hard to call. The germline V and J ends were trimmed by 0 bases and 7 bases, with 10 bases remaining between them. Germline CDR1 reads GTSNPN; CDR2 reads SVGIG (reference sequence). This CDR3 is 13 amino acids long. The CDR3 DNA reads TGTGCCTGGAGTGTGGGCCGCCGGCAGCCCCAGCATTTT. It is translated as CAWSVGRRQPQHF.

This clonotype was seen ten or more times. The rearrangement uses TRBV7-2 and TRBJ2-7; the match to TRBD1 covers 9 bases. Germline loops: CDR1 SGHTA, CDR2 FQGNSA. The length of the CDR3 is 17 residues. J lost 5 bases, V lost 1 base, and 12 bases had no gene match. In DNA, the CDR3 is TGTGCCAGCAGCTTAGTAAATGGTCACAGGGGGCGAAACGAGCAGTACTTC. As protein: CASSLVNGHRGRNEQYF. Full variable domain (outside the CDR3, taken from reference TRBV7-2 and TRBJ2-7): GAGVSQSPSNKVTEKGKDVELRCDPISGHTALYWYRQSLGQGLEFLIYFQGNSAPDKSGLPSDRFSAERTGGSVSTLTIQRTQQEDSAVYLCASSLVNGHRGRNEQYFGPGTRLTVT.

This clonotype was detected many times. CDR3 sequence: CASNREGAYGYTF. The CDR3 region has the DNA TGTGCCAGCAACCGGGAAGGGGCCTATGGCTACACCTTC. The gene calls are TRBV2 and TRBJ1-2, with D maybe TRBD1 (5 bases). V lost 7 bases and J 4 bases, leaving 13 bases between the germline ends. This CDR3 contains 13 residues. Germline CDR1 and CDR2: SNHLY and FYNNEI.

The CDR3 sequence is CASRHITESPLHF. The CDR3 DNA sequence: TGTGCCAGCAGACATATCACGGAGTCACCCCTCCACTTT. The chain uses TRBV6-2 or TRBV6-3 and TRBJ1-6; D gene ambiguous. Germline-derived CDR1 and CDR2 are MNHEY and SVGEGT. This CDR3 comprises 13 residues. Trimming cost V 6 bases and J 10 bases, with 13 bases left between them.

The gene calls are TRBV7-8 and TRBJ2-2; TRBD2 is a possible D gene (6 bases). The CDR3 spans 13 residues. The germline gives CDR1 SGHVS, CDR2 FQNEAQ. CDR3 DNA: TGTGCTAACCTAGCGCGTAACACCGGGGAGCTGTTTTTT. Translated, it gives CANLARNTGELFF.

This clonotype was detected many times. The chain uses TRBV10-2 and TRBJ2-7, with D uncertain. There are 15 residues in the CDR3. The V end was cut by 7 bases, the J end by 1 base, with 17 bases between. Germline V gene lookup returns CDR1 WSHSY and CDR2 SAAADI. Written as DNA, the CDR3 is TGCGCCAGCACCGCCCCGAGGTTCTCTTCCTACGAGCAGTACTTC. This encodes CASTAPRFSSYEQYF.

The sample holds many counts of this clonotype. The chain employs TRBV28 and TRBJ2-7; TRBD1 is a possible D gene (6 bases). V gave up 5 bases and J gave up 3 bases, with 17 bases separating them. The CDR3 runs 15 residues. Germline loops: CDR1 MDHEN, CDR2 SYDVKM. The CDR3 DNA sequence: TGTGCCAGCAGTGTGATACAGGGTTCCATCTACGAGCAGTACTTC. Its translation: CASSVIQGSIYEQYF.

This clonotype has only a few counts. The chain is built from TRBV28 and TRBJ2-2, with TRBD2 matching 7 bases. CDR3 length: 17 amino acids. Germline V CDR1 and CDR2: MDHEN, SYDVKM. Trimming removed 4 bases from V and 5 bases from J; junction bases left unmatched: 13. The CDR3 sequence is CASSSQRGTLKTGELFF. For the CDR3, the DNA is TGTGCCAGCAGTTCCCAGCGGGGTACACTTAAAACCGGGGAGCTGTTTTTT.

Ten or more counts support this clonotype. In DNA form, the CDR3 reads TGTGCCAGCACCCCAGCAGGGAGAAGCTCCTACGAGCAGTACTTC. It translates to CASTPAGRSSYEQYF. V gene TRBV6-1 combines with J gene TRBJ2-7; D might be TRBD1 or TRBD2, each matching 5 bases. V lost 7 bases and J lost 0, with 16 bases in between. The CDR3 has 15 amino acids. Looked up from germline, CDR1 is MNHNS and CDR2 is SASEGT.

This clonotype has ten or more counts. This chain connects TRBV28 to TRBJ2-7, with no clear D. There are 12 residues in the CDR3. Between the trimmed V and J ends, which lost 4 bases and 1 base, there was a span of 5 bases. Per germline, CDR1 MDHEN and CDR2 SYDVKM. CDR3 in DNA: TGTGCCAGCAGTTCGATATCCTACGAGCAGTACTTC. This sequence encodes CASSSISYEQYF.

This clonotype came up a few times. A read error may produce the germline difference seen at one junction end. The chain recombines TRBV5-1 with TRBJ1-2; the match to TRBD1 covers 11 bases. CDR1 and CDR2 (germline): SGHRS, YFSETQ. The CDR3 runs 15 residues. The CDR3 is CASTLDRGPNYGYTF. The CDR3, as DNA: TGCGCCAGCACCTTGGACAGGGGGCCCAACTATGGCTACACCTTC.

V and J are TRBV6-1 and TRBJ2-6; TRBD1 matches 10 bases. The CDR3 length is 17 residues. Trimming removed 5 bases from V and 2 bases from J; junction bases left unmatched: 6. CDR1 is MNHNS and CDR2 is SASEGT in the germline V gene. For the CDR3, the DNA is TGTGCCAGCAGTCCGGACAGGGGGAACACTGGGGCCAACGTCCTGACTTTC. Its protein is CASSPDRGNTGANVLTF.

This clonotype was counted between two and nine times. The V call is TRBV9, the J call TRBJ1-1; TRBD1 matches at 7 bases. Trimming took 0 bases from V and 7 from J; bases not matched to a gene: 6. CDR1 is SGDLS, CDR2 YYNGEE, per germline. The CDR3 spans 14 residues. CDR3 loop: CASSVGGRGDEAFF. The DNA of the CDR3 is TGTGCCAGCAGCGTAGGCGGCAGGGGGGATGAAGCTTTCTTT.

This clonotype was recorded at least ten times. The chain uses TRBV11-3 and TRBJ2-7; the D is unclear. Per germline, CDR1 SGHNT and CDR2 YENEEA. V was trimmed by 6 bases and J by 2 bases, leaving 11 bases between them. The CDR3 contains 13 residues. DNA for the CDR3: TGTGCCAGCAGTCCCGACGTAACCTACGAGCAGTACTTC. This gives the protein CASSPDVTYEQYF.

In its sample, this clonotype was seen many times. The CDR3 coding sequence is TGTGCCAGTAGTATAGATGGGCCTAGCGGGAGCTCCTACGAGCAGTACTTC. Its translation: CASSIDGPSGSSYEQYF. This rearrangement joins TRBV19 to TRBJ2-7, with TRBD2 matching 10 bases. V lost 0 bases to trimming and J lost 0 bases; unmatched junction nucleotides: 5. The germline V gene encodes CDR1 LNHDA and CDR2 SQIVND (reference sequence). This CDR3 contains 17 residues.

V gene TRBV4-2 combines with J gene TRBJ1-1; the D gene is possibly TRBD1 (5 bases). V was cut by 3 bases and J by 8 bases, with 13 bases left in between. CDR1 and CDR2 from the germline V gene are LGHNA and YNFKEQ. This CDR3 has 13 amino acids. The CDR3 DNA sequence: TGTGCCAGCAGCCAGGGAGGCGGGGGGGAAGCTTTCTTT. Its protein is CASSQGGGGEAFF.

This clonotype turned up a few times. V is TRBV20-1 and J is TRBJ2-7; 8 nucleotides line up with TRBD2. CDR1 and CDR2 (germline): DFQATT, SNEGSKA (reference sequence). The CDR3 is made up of 15 amino acids. V dropped 0 bases and J dropped 1; count of bases not matched to a gene: 5. The CDR3 reads CSARDTSGGSYEQYF. The CDR3 DNA sequence: TGCAGTGCTAGAGATACTAGCGGAGGATCCTACGAGCAGTACTTC.

This clonotype has a handful of counts. The chain joins TRBV20-1 to TRBJ2-1; D is undetermined. The CDR3 sequence is 14 residues long. CDR1 and CDR2 (germline): DFQATT, SNEGSKA (reference sequence). V gave up 3 bases and J gave up 1 base, with 10 bases separating them. The CDR3 DNA follows: TGCAGTGCTAGCCCCCGGTTGTCCTACAATGAGCAGTTCTTC. Amino acids: CSASPRLSYNEQFF.

In its sample, this clonotype was seen a few times. The chain links TRBV18 to TRBJ2-1; TRBD1 matches at 8 bases. Germline CDR1 is KGHSH and CDR2 is LQKENI. CDR3 length: 14 amino acids. Trimming cost V 3 bases and J 8 bases; bases outside gene matches: 6. CDR3 nucleotide sequence: TGTGCCAGCTCACCTGGGCAGGGGGCCCATGAGCAGTTCTTC. As protein: CASSPGQGAHEQFF.

This clonotype was detected a few times. The chain carries TRBV19 and TRBJ1-2; perhaps TRBD1 as D (6 bases). CDR3 size: 15 residues. The V gene lost 5 bases and the J gene lost 4 bases, with 17 bases spanning the gap. Looked up from germline, CDR1 is LNHDA and CDR2 is SQIVND (reference sequence). The CDR3 nucleotides read TGTGCCAGTAGTGGGGATAGACAGGACTTCTATGGCTACACCTTC. Amino acid sequence: CASSGDRQDFYGYTF.

The chain combines TRBV30 with TRBJ2-5, with 10 nucleotides matching TRBD2. J was trimmed by 2 bases and V by 1 base; bases with no gene match: 4. CDR3 size: 15 residues. In germline, CDR1 is GTSNPN, CDR2 SVGIG (reference sequence). The CDR3 sequence is CAWSGGLAQQETQYF. CDR3 bases: TGTGCCTGGAGTGGGGGACTAGCGCAGCAAGAGACCCAGTACTTC.

This clonotype turned up a few times. The V call is TRBV3-1, the J call TRBJ2-1; 10 positions agree with TRBD2. From germline, CDR1 is LGHDT and CDR2 YNNKEL (reference sequence). Unmatched junction bases numbered 22, after V lost 7 bases and J lost 4 bases. The CDR3 spans 20 residues. CDR3 in DNA: TGTGCCAGCAACCAGAGGGGAGCTAGCGGGAGCAGGAGGAAGTACAATGAGCAGTTCTTC. This sequence encodes CASNQRGASGSRRKYNEQFF.

The chain carries TRBV27 and TRBJ1-5; D is undetermined. This CDR3 comprises 14 residues. Trimming took 6 bases from V and 3 from J, leaving 12 bases between them. Germline V lookup: CDR1 MNHEY, CDR2 SMNVEV (reference sequence). This chain's CDR3 is CASSPAAPNQPQHF. CDR3 DNA: TGTGCCAGCAGCCCGGCGGCCCCCAATCAGCCCCAGCATTTT.

This clonotype was seen a few times. The rearrangement joins TRBV19 to TRBJ1-5; TRBD1 might be the D (6 bases). Germline V gene lookup returns CDR1 LNHDA and CDR2 SQIVND (reference sequence). CDR3 length: 14 amino acids. V lost 5 bases, J lost 5 bases, and 13 bases lay in between. CDR3 in DNA: TGTGCCAGTAGTGCCAGGGGAGCGGATCAGCCCCAGCATTTT. This encodes CASSARGADQPQHF.

This clonotype has a handful of counts. V and J are TRBV28 and TRBJ2-1; D may be TRBD2 (6 bases). The CDR3 has 15 amino acids. The germline V gene encodes CDR1 MDHEN and CDR2 SYDVKM. V was pared by 8 bases and J by 4 bases, with 18 bases between. The CDR3 loop reads CASGPGGGAYNEQFF. The CDR3 DNA reads TGTGCCAGCGGGCCTGGAGGCGGGGCGTACAATGAGCAGTTCTTC.

This clonotype has at least ten counts. V is TRBV9 and J is TRBJ1-2; 8 nucleotides line up with TRBD1. The V gene end was trimmed by 0 bases and the J gene end by 4 bases; junction bases not matched to a gene: 8. The CDR3 sequence is 16 residues long. CDR1 and CDR2 (germline): SGDLS, YYNGEE. The CDR3 protein is CASSVGAGTGGYGYTF. The CDR3, as DNA: TGTGCCAGCAGCGTAGGGGCCGGGACAGGCGGCTATGGCTACACCTTC.

This clonotype was counted between two and nine times. This sequence joins TRBV19 and TRBJ1-6; D uncertain. V lost 2 bases and J lost 8, with 7 bases in between. The V gene's germline CDR1 is LNHDA and CDR2 SQIVND (reference sequence). CDR3 length: 13 residues. CDR3 loop: CASSINLDSPLHF. In DNA, the CDR3 is TGTGCCAGTAGTATAAATCTGGATTCACCCCTCCACTTT.

The rearrangement joins TRBV7-9 to TRBJ2-3; tentatively, D is TRBD2 (5 bases). Per the germline V gene, CDR1 is SEHNR and CDR2 is FQNEAQ (reference sequence). Trimming left V 4 bases short and J 1 base short, with 15 bases between. The CDR3 consists of 16 residues. CDR3 bases: TGTGCCAGCAGCTCCGGTGGGGTTAGCGGCACAGATACGCAGTATTTT. This gives the protein CASSSGGVSGTDTQYF.